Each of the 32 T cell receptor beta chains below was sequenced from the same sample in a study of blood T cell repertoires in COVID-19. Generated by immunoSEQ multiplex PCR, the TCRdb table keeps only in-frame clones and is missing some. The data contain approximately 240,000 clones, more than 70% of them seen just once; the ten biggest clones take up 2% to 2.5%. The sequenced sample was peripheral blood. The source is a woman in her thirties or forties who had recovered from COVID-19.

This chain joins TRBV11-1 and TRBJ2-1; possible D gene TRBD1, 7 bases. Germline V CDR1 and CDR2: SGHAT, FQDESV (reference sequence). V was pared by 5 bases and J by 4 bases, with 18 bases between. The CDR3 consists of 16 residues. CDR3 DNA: TGTGCCAGCAGCCCTCGGGGGACAGTTTTATACAATGAGCAGTTCTTC. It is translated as CASSPRGTVLYNEQFF.

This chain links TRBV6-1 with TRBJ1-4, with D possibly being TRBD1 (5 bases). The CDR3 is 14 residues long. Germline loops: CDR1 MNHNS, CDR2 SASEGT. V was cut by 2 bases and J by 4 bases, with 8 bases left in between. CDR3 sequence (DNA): TGTGCCAGCAGTGAATGGGGCCTTAATGAAAAACTGTTTTTT. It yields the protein CASSEWGLNEKLFF.

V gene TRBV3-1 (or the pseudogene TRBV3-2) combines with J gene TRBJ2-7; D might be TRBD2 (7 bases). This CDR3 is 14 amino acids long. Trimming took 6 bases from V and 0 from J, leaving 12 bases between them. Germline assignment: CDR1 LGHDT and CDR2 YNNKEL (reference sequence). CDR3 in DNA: TGTGCCAGCAGAAAGGGGGGGAGCTCCTACGAGCAGTACTTC. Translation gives CASRKGGSSYEQYF.

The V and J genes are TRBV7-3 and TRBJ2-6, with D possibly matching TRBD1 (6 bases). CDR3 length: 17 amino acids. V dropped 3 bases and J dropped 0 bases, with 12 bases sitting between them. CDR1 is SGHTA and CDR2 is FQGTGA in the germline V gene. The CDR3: CASSFRQASSGANVLTF. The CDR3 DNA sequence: TGTGCCAGCAGCTTCCGACAGGCTAGCTCTGGGGCCAACGTCCTGACTTTC.

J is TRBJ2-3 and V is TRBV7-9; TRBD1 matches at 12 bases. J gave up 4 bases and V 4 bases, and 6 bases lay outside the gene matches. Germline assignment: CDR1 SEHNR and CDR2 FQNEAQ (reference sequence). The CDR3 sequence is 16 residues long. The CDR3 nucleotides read TGTGCCAGCAGCTCCGGGACAGGGGGCGACTCAGATACGCAGTATTTT. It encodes CASSSGTGGDSDTQYF. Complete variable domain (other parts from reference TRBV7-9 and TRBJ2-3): DTGVSQNPRHKITKRGQNVTFRCDPISEHNRLYWYRQTLGQGPEFLTYFQNEAQLEKSRLLSDRFSAERPKGSFSTLEIQRTEQGDSAMYLCASSSGTGGDSDTQYFGPGTRLTVL.

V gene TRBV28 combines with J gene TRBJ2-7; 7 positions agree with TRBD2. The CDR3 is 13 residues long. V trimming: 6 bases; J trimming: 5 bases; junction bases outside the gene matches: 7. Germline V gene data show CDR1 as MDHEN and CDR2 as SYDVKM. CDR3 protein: CASRLSGTNEQYF. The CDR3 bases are TGTGCCAGCAGGCTAAGCGGGACTAACGAGCAGTACTTC.

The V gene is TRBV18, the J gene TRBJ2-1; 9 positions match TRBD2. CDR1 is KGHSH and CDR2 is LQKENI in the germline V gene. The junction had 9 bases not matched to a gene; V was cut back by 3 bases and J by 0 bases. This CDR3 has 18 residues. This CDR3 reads CASSPMTSGGTSYNEQFF. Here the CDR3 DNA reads TGTGCCAGCTCACCCATGACTAGCGGTGGTACCTCCTACAATGAGCAGTTCTTC.

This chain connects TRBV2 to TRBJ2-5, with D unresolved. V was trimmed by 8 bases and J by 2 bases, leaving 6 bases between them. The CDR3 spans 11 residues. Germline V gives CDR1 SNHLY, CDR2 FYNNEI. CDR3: CASGRQETQYF. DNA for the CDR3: TGTGCCAGCGGCAGGCAAGAGACCCAGTACTTC. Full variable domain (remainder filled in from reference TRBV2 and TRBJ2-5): EPEVTQTPSHQVTQMGQEVILRCVPISNHLYFYWYRQILGQKVEFLVSFYNNEISEKSEIFDDQFSVERPDGSNFTLKIRSTKLEDSAMYFCASGRQETQYFGPGTRLLVL.

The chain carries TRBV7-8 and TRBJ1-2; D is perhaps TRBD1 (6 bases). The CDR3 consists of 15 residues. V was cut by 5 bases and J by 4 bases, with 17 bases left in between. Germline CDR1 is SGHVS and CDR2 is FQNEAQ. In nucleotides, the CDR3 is TGTGCCAGCAGCGCCGCGGGGGGGCTTGGCTATGGCTACACCTTC. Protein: CASSAAGGLGYGYTF.

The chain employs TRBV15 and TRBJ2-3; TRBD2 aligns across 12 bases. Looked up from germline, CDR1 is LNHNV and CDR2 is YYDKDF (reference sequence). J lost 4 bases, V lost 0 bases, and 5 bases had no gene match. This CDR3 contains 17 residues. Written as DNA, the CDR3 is TGTGCCACCAGCAGAGATGGGCTAGCGGGGGGGGCAGATACGCAGTATTTT. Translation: CATSRDGLAGGADTQYF.

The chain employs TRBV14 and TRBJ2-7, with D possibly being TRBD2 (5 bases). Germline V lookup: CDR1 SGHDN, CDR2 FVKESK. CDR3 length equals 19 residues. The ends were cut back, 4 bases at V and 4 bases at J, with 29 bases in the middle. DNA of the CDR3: TGTGCCAGCAGCCGACATGCTAGGGTGAATAGCGTGGATTTATACGAGCAGTACTTC. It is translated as CASSRHARVNSVDLYEQYF.

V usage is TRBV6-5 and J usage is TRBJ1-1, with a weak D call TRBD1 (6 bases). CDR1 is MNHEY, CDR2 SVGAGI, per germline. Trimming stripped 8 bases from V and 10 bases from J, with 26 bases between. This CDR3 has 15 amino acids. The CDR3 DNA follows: TGTGCCAGCCTATCCCCAGACAGGCCAGCCATGGGAGCTTTCTTT. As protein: CASLSPDRPAMGAFF.

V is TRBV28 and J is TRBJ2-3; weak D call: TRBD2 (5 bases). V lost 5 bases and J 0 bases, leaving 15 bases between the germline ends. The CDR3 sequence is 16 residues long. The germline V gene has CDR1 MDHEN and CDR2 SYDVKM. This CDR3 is CASSPVGGLSTDTQYF. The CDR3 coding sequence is TGTGCCAGCAGTCCGGTCGGCGGGTTGAGCACAGATACGCAGTATTTT.

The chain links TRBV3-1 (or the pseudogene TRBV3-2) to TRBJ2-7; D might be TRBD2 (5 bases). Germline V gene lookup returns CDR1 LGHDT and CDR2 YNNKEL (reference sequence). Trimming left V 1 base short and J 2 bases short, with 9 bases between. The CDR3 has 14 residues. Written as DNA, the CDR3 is TGTGCCAGCAGCCAAGCCCAGCGGACCTACGAGCAGTACTTC. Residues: CASSQAQRTYEQYF.

CDR3 bases: TGTGCCAGCAGCACACTAGCGGGAGTCTTATCGAATGAGCAGTTCTTC. Amino acid sequence: CASSTLAGVLSNEQFF. This sequence joins TRBV7-8 and TRBJ2-1; 11 bases map to TRBD2. J lost 7 bases, V lost 5 bases, and 10 bases had no gene match. From germline, CDR1 is SGHVS and CDR2 FQNEAQ. This CDR3 has 16 residues.

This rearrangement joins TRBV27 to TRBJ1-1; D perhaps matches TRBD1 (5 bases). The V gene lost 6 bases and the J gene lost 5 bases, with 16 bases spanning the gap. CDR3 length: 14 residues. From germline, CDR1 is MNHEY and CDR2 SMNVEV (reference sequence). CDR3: CASRRDELQTEAFF. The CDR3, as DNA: TGTGCCAGCAGGCGGGACGAGCTACAAACTGAAGCTTTCTTT.

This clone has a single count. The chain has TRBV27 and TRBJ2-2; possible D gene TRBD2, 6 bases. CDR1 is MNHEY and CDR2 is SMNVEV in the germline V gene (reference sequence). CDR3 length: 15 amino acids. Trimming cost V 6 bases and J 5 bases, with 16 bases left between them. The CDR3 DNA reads TGTGCCAGCAGCCCGGGACTCTTGGCAACCGGGGAGCTGTTTTTT. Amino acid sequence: CASSPGLLATGELFF.

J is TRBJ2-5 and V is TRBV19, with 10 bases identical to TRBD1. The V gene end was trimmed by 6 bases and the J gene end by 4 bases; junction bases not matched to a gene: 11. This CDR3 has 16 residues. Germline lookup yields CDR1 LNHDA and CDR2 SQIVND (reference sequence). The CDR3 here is CASSPTGTGVRETQYF. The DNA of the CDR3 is TGTGCCAGTAGCCCGACCGGGACAGGGGTACGAGAGACCCAGTACTTC. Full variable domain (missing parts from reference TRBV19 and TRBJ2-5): DGGITQSPKYLFRKEGQNVTLSCEQNLNHDAMYWYRQDPGQGLRLIYYSQIVNDFQKGDIAEGYSVSREKKESFPLTVTSAQKNPTAFYLCASSPTGTGVRETQYFGPGTRLLVL.

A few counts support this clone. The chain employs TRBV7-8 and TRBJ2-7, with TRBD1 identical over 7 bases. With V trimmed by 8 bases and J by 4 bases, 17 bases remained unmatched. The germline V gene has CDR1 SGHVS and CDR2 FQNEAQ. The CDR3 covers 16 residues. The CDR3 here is CASSRSRGPGGYEQYF. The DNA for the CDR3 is TGTGCCAGCTCTCGAAGCAGGGGCCCAGGGGGATACGAGCAGTACTTC.

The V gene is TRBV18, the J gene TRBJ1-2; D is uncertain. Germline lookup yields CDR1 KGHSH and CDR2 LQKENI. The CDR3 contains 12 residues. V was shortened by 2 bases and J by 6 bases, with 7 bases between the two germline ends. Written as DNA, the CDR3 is TGTGCCAGCTCACCATCGGGTGATGGCTACACCTTC. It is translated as CASSPSGDGYTF.

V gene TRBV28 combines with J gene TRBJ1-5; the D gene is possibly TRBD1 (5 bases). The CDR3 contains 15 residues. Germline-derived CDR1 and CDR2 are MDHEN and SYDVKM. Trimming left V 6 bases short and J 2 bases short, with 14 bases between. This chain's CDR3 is CASSSGGSGNQPQHF. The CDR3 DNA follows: TGTGCCAGCAGCTCGGGGGGTAGTGGCAATCAGCCCCAGCATTTT.

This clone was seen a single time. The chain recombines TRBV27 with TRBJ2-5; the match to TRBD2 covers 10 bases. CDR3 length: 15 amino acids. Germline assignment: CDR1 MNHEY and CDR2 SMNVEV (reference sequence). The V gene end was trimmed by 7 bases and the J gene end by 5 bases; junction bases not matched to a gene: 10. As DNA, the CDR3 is TGTGCCAGCAACACTCTAGCGGGAGCGGGGGAGACCCAGTACTTC. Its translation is CASNTLAGAGETQYF.

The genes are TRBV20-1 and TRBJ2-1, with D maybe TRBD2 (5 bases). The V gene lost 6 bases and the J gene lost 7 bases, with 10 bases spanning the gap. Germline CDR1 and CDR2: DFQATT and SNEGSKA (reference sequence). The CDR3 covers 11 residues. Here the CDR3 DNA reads TGCAGTGCGGCGAGGGAAAATGAGCAGTTCTTC. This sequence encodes CSAARENEQFF.

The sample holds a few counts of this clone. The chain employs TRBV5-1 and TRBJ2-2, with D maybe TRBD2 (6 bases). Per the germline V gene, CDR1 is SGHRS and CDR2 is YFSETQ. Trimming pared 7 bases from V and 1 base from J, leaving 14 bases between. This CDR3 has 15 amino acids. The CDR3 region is CASYPVGGNTGELFF. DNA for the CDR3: TGCGCCAGCTACCCTGTCGGGGGGAACACCGGGGAGCTGTTTTTT.

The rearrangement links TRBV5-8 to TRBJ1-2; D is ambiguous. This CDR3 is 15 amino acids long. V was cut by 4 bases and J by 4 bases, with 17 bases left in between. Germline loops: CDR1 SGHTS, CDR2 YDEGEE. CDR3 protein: CASSPGSRVTYGYTF. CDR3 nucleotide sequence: TGTGCCAGCAGCCCGGGGTCTCGGGTTACCTATGGCTACACCTTC.

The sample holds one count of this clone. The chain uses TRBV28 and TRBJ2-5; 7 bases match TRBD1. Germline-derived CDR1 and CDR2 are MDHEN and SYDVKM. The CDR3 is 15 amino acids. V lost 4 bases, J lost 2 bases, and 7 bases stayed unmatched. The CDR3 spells CASSSRGRGQETQYF. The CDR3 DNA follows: TGTGCCAGCAGTTCGAGAGGCAGGGGGCAAGAGACCCAGTACTTC.

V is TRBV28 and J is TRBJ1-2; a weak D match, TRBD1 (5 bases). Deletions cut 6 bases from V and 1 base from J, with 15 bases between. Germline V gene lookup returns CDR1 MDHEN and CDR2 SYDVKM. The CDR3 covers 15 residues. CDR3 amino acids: CASSPGGEHNYGYTF. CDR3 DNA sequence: TGTGCCAGCAGCCCGGGAGGGGAACATAACTATGGCTACACCTTC.

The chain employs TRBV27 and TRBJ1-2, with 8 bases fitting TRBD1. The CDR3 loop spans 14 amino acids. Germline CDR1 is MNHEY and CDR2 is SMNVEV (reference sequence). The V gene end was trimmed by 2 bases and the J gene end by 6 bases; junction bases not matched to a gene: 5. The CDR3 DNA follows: TGTGCCAGCAGTTTACGACAGGGGCTGAATGGCTACACCTTC. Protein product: CASSLRQGLNGYTF.

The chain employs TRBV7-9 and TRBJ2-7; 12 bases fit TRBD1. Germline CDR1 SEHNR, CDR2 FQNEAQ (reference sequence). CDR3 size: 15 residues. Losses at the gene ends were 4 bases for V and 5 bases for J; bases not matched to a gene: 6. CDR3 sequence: CASSWAGTGGHEQYF. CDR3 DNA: TGTGCCAGCAGCTGGGCCGGGACAGGGGGCCACGAGCAGTACTTC.

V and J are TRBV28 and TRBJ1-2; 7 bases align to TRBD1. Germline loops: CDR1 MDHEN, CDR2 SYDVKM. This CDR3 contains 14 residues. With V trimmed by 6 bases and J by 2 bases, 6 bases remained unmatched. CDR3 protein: CASRATGENYGYTF. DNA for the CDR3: TGTGCCAGCAGGGCAACAGGGGAAAACTATGGCTACACCTTC.

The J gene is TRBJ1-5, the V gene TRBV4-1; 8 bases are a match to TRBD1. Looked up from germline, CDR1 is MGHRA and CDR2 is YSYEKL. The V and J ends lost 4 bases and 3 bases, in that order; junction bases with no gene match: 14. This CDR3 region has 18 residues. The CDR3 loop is CASSRDPGQVSFNQPQHF. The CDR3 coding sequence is TGCGCCAGCAGCCGCGACCCGGGACAGGTTTCCTTCAATCAGCCCCAGCATTTT.

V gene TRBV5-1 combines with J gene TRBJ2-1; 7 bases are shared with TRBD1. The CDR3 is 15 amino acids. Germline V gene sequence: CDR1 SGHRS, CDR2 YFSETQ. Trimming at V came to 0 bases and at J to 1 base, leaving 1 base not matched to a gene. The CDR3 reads CASSLEGASYNEQFF. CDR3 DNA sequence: TGCGCCAGCAGCTTGGAGGGGGCGTCCTACAATGAGCAGTTCTTC.